Below are 6 T cell receptor beta chains sequenced from a single sample in a study of cytomegalovirus exposure and HLA in healthy donors. 60 Vbeta and 13 Jbeta primers were used in PCR. Here immunoSEQ multiplex PCR was the method, and the copy in TCRdb shows in-frame clones only, minus some. Of some 90,000 clones listed, around 80% are singletons. Material for sequencing was PBMCs. The receptor set was obtained from a woman in her fifties or sixties in good health and CMV-seropositive.

The chain recombines TRBV19 with TRBJ1-5, with 12 bases that match TRBD1. Germline V CDR1 and CDR2: LNHDA, SQIVND (reference sequence). The V and J ends lost 5 bases and 6 bases, in that order; junction bases with no gene match: 5. The CDR3 runs 15 residues. The CDR3 DNA sequence: TGTGCCAGTAGTCCTGGGACAGGGGGCTCTCAGCCCCAGCATTTT. Translating gives CASSPGTGGSQPQHF. Looking up the rest from reference TRBV19 and TRBJ1-5 gives the full variable domain: DGGITQSPKYLFRKEGQNVTLSCEQNLNHDAMYWYRQDPGQGLRLIYYSQIVNDFQKGDIAEGYSVSREKKESFPLTVTSAQKNPTAFYLCASSPGTGGSQPQHFGDGTRLSIL.

This chain joins TRBV6-5 and TRBJ1-2; D is uncertain. V shed 6 bases and J shed 3 bases, with 14 bases lying between them. Germline V gene lookup returns CDR1 MNHEY and CDR2 SVGAGI. CDR3 length: 14 residues. The CDR3 here is CASSPGQRDYGYTF. The DNA of the CDR3 is TGTGCCAGCAGCCCCGGGCAGCGGGACTATGGCTACACCTTC.

This clone was recorded only once. This rearrangement joins TRBV7-9 to TRBJ2-2, with D possibly being TRBD2 (5 bases). The CDR3 runs 13 residues. The germline CDR1 and CDR2 sequences are SEHNR and FQNEAQ (reference sequence). Trimming took 2 bases from V and 7 from J, leaving 8 bases between them. The CDR3 bases are TGTGCCAGCAGCTTAATGAGGGTCGGGGAGCTGTTTTTT. Its protein is CASSLMRVGELFF.

The J gene is TRBJ1-2, the V gene TRBV15, with D unclear. The germline V and J ends were trimmed by 0 bases and 4 bases, with 9 bases remaining between them. The germline V gene has CDR1 LNHNV and CDR2 YYDKDF (reference sequence). The CDR3 has 14 amino acids. DNA for the CDR3: TGTGCCACCAGCAGAGATTCGAGGGTCTATGGCTACACCTTC. Translation: CATSRDSRVYGYTF. Supplemented by reference TRBV15 and TRBJ1-2, the full variable domain reads DAMVIQNPRYQVTQFGKPVTLSCSQTLNHNVMYWYQQKSSQAPKLLFHYYDKDFNNEADTPDNFQSRRPNTSFCFLDIRSPGLGDTAMYLCATSRDSRVYGYTFGSGTRLTVV.

The genes are TRBV5-1 and TRBJ1-3; unclear D gene. V lost 0 bases, J lost 2 bases, and 9 bases lay in between. The CDR3 consists of 15 residues. Germline V CDR1 and CDR2: SGHRS, YFSETQ. This chain's CDR3 is CASSLGVQAGNTIYF. CDR3 bases: TGCGCCAGCAGCTTGGGGGTCCAGGCTGGAAACACCATATATTTT.

The rearrangement uses TRBV28 and TRBJ1-1; D remains ambiguous. Trimming shortened V by 4 bases and J by 2 bases, and 14 bases separated the two germline ends. The germline V gene has CDR1 MDHEN and CDR2 SYDVKM. The CDR3 covers 15 residues. In nucleotides, the CDR3 is TGTGCCAGCAGTTCCGCGGGCAGAACTAACACTGAAGCTTTCTTT. It yields the protein CASSSAGRTNTEAFF. The variable domain in full, with the rest retrieved from reference TRBV28 and TRBJ1-1, is DVKVTQSSRYLVKRTGEKVFLECVQDMDHENMFWYRQDPGLGLRLIYFSYDVKMKEKGDIPEGYSVSREKKERFSLILESASTNQTSMYLCASSSAGRTNTEAFFGQGTRLTVV.